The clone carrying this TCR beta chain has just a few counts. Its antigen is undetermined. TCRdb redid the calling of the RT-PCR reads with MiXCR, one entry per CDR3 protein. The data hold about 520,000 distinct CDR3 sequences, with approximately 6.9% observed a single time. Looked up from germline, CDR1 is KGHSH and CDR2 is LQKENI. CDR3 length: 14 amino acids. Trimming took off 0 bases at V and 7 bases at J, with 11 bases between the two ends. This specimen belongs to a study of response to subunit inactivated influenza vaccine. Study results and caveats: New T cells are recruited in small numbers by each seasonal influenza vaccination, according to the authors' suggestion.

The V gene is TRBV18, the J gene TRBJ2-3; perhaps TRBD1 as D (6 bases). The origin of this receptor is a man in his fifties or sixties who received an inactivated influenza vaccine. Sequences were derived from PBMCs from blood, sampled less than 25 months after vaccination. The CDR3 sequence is CASSPPSTGYTQYF. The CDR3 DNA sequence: TGTGCCAGCTCACCACCGTCTACAGGGTATACGCAGTATTTT.